Each of the 21 T cell receptor beta chains below was sequenced from the same sample in a study of blood T cell repertoires in COVID-19. The repertoire was sequenced with immunoSEQ multiplex PCR; TCRdb's copy has only in-frame clones and lacks some. This sample has about 120,000 clones, with nearly 90% found just once. The specimen sequenced was peripheral blood. The source of these receptors is an older woman with COVID-19, enrolled during active disease.

The rearrangement uses TRBV4-1 and TRBJ2-3; the D is unclear. CDR3 size: 13 residues. Germline CDR1 is MGHRA and CDR2 is YSYEKL. The V end lost 0 bases, the J end lost 8 bases, and 9 bases lay between the germline ends. CDR3 nucleotides: TGCGCCAGCAGCCAAGATCGAGGTGGTACGCAGTATTTT. It codes for CASSQDRGGTQYF.

In DNA, the CDR3 is TGTGCCAGCAGCTACCCGTGGCAGTCCGAGCAGTACTTC. Encoded protein: CASSYPWQSEQYF. The chain recombines TRBV13 with TRBJ2-7; D is undetermined. This CDR3 is built from 13 residues. V was shortened by 4 bases and J by 6 bases, with 13 bases between the two germline ends. Germline CDR1 and CDR2: PRHDT and FYEKMQ (reference sequence).

The chain couples TRBV4-2 to TRBJ2-7; the D is unclear. Trimming took 4 bases from V and 5 from J, leaving 3 bases between them. This CDR3 contains 10 residues. The germline V gene encodes CDR1 LGHNA and CDR2 YNFKEQ. The CDR3 DNA sequence: TGTGCCAGCAGCCTTAACGAGCAGTACTTC. Amino acids: CASSLNEQYF.

The V and J genes are TRBV13 and TRBJ2-5; weak D call: TRBD1 (5 bases). Germline V gives CDR1 PRHDT, CDR2 FYEKMQ (reference sequence). V gave up 1 base and J gave up 1 base, with 7 bases separating them. The CDR3 runs to 14 residues. CDR3 coding DNA: TGTGCCAGCAGCTTAGCCCAGGGCCAAGAGACCCAGTACTTC. Amino acid sequence: CASSLAQGQETQYF.

V gene TRBV11-2 combines with J gene TRBJ2-1; 7 nucleotides align to TRBD1. J gave up 13 bases and V 4 bases, and 22 bases lay outside the gene matches. The CDR3 is 17 amino acids. Germline lookup yields CDR1 SGHAT and CDR2 FQNNGV. The CDR3 sequence is CASSSNRRGQARFHQFF. As DNA, the CDR3 is TGTGCCAGCAGCTCTAACCGCCGAGGACAGGCTAGGTTTCACCAGTTCTTC.

This clone was picked up one time. This CDR3 reads CASSLGGQRNTEAFF. The DNA for the CDR3 is TGTGCCAGCAGCTTAGGAGGACAGAGGAACACTGAAGCTTTCTTT. The chain carries TRBV7-2 and TRBJ1-1; D perhaps matches TRBD1 (6 bases). With 1 base removed from V and 1 base from J, the gap between germline ends came to 10 bases. The CDR3 contains 15 residues. CDR1 SGHTA and CDR2 FQGNSA come from the germline V gene.

Only one count was recorded for this clone. The chain uses TRBV13 and TRBJ1-6; 11 bases are shared with TRBD1. The CDR3 loop spans 16 amino acids. CDR1 and CDR2 from the germline V gene are PRHDT and FYEKMQ (reference sequence). The junction had 5 bases not matched to a gene; V was cut back by 0 bases and J by 10 bases. The CDR3 loop is CASSLGDRGLQSPLHF. As DNA, the CDR3 is TGTGCCAGCAGCTTAGGGGACAGGGGGCTCCAATCACCCCTCCACTTT.

This chain uses TRBV6-5 with TRBJ1-2; 7 bases match TRBD1. Germline CDR1 MNHEY, CDR2 SVGAGI. The V segment lost 7 bases and the J segment 5 bases; nucleotides outside the gene matches: 7. This CDR3 comprises 13 residues. CDR3 sequence reads: CASTEGQPYGYTF. In DNA, the CDR3 is TGTGCCAGCACCGAGGGACAGCCATATGGCTACACCTTC.

The chain is built from TRBV21-1 and TRBJ2-7; the listed D gene, TRBD1, was not tested against the DNA. TRBV21-1 is a listed pseudogene. The CDR3 consists of 16 residues. The CDR3 DNA follows: TGTGCCAGCAGCAAAGACGGGACAGGGGGTAGGAACGAGCAGTACTTC. Its translation is CASSKDGTGGRNEQYF.

V is TRBV29-1 and J is TRBJ2-7; weak D call: TRBD1 (6 bases). Per the germline V gene, CDR1 is SQVTM and CDR2 is ANQGSEA. Trimming pared 1 base from V and 7 bases from J, leaving 11 bases between. The CDR3 has 12 residues. In nucleotides, the CDR3 is TGCAGCGTTGAAGCAGGGGAGAGGGAGCAGTACTTC. As protein: CSVEAGEREQYF.

This clone was counted once. The chain employs TRBV12-3 or TRBV12-4 and TRBJ2-5; D ambiguous. V was trimmed by 3 bases and J by 2 bases, leaving 4 bases between them. CDR3 length equals 12 residues. The CDR3 reads CASSFTQETQYF. CDR3 bases: TGTGCCAGCAGTTTTACACAAGAGACCCAGTACTTC.

This clone was detected once. This chain uses TRBV4-3 with TRBJ2-7; D possibly corresponds to TRBD2 (5 bases). Trimming removed 4 bases from V and 4 bases from J, with 17 bases in between. In germline, CDR1 is LGHNA, CDR2 YSLEER. The length of the CDR3 is 15 residues. The CDR3: CASSPRAGEYYEQYF. As DNA, the CDR3 is TGCGCCAGCAGCCCCCGAGCCGGGGAATATTACGAGCAGTACTTC.

As to this clone: The germline gene is not matched at one end of the junction; a read error may be the cause. V is TRBV9 and J is TRBJ1-1; unclear D gene. The CDR3 covers 16 residues. CDR1 SGDLS and CDR2 YYNGEE come from the germline V gene. In nucleotides, the CDR3 is TGTGCCAGCAGCGTAGCCCTAGCCGGTCCGCTTTCTGAGGCTTTCTTT. Amino acids: CASSVALAGPLSEAFF.

This clone was picked up one time. The genes are TRBV6-2 or TRBV6-3 and TRBJ2-2, with D possibly being TRBD2 (6 bases). V was pared by 5 bases and J by 5 bases, with 15 bases between. Germline lookup yields CDR1 MNHEY and CDR2 SVGEGT. CDR3 length: 15 residues. The CDR3 DNA follows: TGTGCCAGCAGTCCCCATGGGGGGTCGACCGGGGAGCTGTTTTTT. Protein sequence: CASSPHGGSTGELFF.

The chain links TRBV11-2 to TRBJ2-1; TRBD2 matches at 16 bases. Per germline, CDR1 SGHAT and CDR2 FQNNGV. CDR3 size: 15 residues. The ends lost 5 bases at V and 13 bases at J; junction bases unmatched: 8. CDR3 sequence: CASSPGTSGGAHQFF. The CDR3 nucleotides read TGTGCCAGCAGCCCGGGGACTAGCGGGGGGGCACATCAGTTCTTC.

This chain joins TRBV19 and TRBJ2-3; unclear D gene. The CDR3 totals 13 residues. CDR1 LNHDA and CDR2 SQIVND come from the germline V gene (reference sequence). V lost 4 bases and J lost 3, with 8 bases in between. The CDR3 DNA sequence: TGTGCCAGTAGTACTCCCGGGACAGATACGCAGTATTTT. The encoded protein is CASSTPGTDTQYF.

The chain uses TRBV11-2 and TRBJ2-7, with TRBD1 matching over 9 bases. Looked up from germline, CDR1 is SGHAT and CDR2 is FQNNGV. The CDR3 is 14 residues long. The V segment lost 7 bases and the J segment 3 bases; nucleotides outside the gene matches: 7. The CDR3 region has the DNA TGTGCCAGCACTGGGACAGGGTCGGGCTACGAGCAGTACTTC. Translated: CASTGTGSGYEQYF.

This rearrangement joins TRBV15 to TRBJ2-1, with D perhaps matching TRBD1 (6 bases). V was cut by 1 base and J by 5 bases, with 18 bases left in between. The CDR3 sequence is 17 residues long. Germline loops: CDR1 LNHNV, CDR2 YYDKDF (reference sequence). CDR3: CATSRVQGLGLNNEQFF. As DNA, the CDR3 is TGTGCCACCAGCAGAGTACAGGGTCTCGGTTTGAACAATGAGCAGTTCTTC.

The V call is TRBV30, the J call TRBJ1-2, with 7 bases identical to TRBD1. The ends lost 4 bases at V and 4 bases at J; junction bases unmatched: 12. Germline-derived CDR1 and CDR2 are GTSNPN and SVGIG (reference sequence). CDR3 length: 15 residues. The CDR3 region has the DNA TGTGCCTGGAAACCCCCAGGGGGAGACCGCTATGGCTACACCTTC. Translation: CAWKPPGGDRYGYTF.

The V call is TRBV3-1 (or the pseudogene TRBV3-2), the J call TRBJ2-2; D call uncertain. The CDR3 is made up of 14 amino acids. Trimming removed 2 bases from V and 6 bases from J, with 10 bases in between. Germline loops: CDR1 LGHDT, CDR2 YNNKEL (reference sequence). CDR3 residues: CASSQQPRAGELFF. The CDR3 region has the DNA TGTGCCAGCAGCCAACAGCCTCGGGCCGGGGAGCTGTTTTTT.

The chain couples TRBV6-5 to TRBJ1-4, with a tentative D call TRBD1 (6 bases). V was trimmed by 2 bases and J by 8 bases, leaving 18 bases between them. Germline V gene sequence: CDR1 MNHEY, CDR2 SVGAGI. This CDR3 region has 16 residues. The CDR3 DNA reads TGTGCCAGCAGTTACACCGGGACACTCGGGGCAGAAAAACTGTTTTTT. Amino acids: CASSYTGTLGAEKLFF.